Listed below are T cell receptor beta chains from one sample, sequenced in a study of blood T cell repertoires in COVID-19. Repertoires were generated with immunoSEQ multiplex PCR, while TCRdb's copy carries only in-frame clones and drops some. The profile shows about 240,000 clones, approximately 86% of them singletons. The sample comprised PBMCs or T cells enriched from blood (not recorded which). The source is a woman younger than 45 with acute COVID-19. Each CDR3 is given with its conserved first and last residue. Each record gives: V gene, J gene, D gene, CDR3 protein. D genes are given only for firm matches.

TRBV11-2	TRBJ1-1	NA	CASSSPGRGKDTEAFF
TRBV4-3	TRBJ2-5	NA	CASSQDWAAQETQYF
TRBV10-3	TRBJ1-3	NA	CAISGSRTDGSTIYF
TRBV6-2/TRBV6-3	TRBJ1-1	NA	CASSHPQGPYTEAFF
TRBV5-5	TRBJ2-3	TRBD2	CASSLYLAGGTDTQYF
TRBV19	TRBJ2-7	TRBD1	CASSPGQGRPYEQYF
TRBV12-3/TRBV12-4	TRBJ1-2	NA	CASRAQGSYGYTF
TRBV6-2/TRBV6-3	TRBJ1-5	NA	CASSRGHLNQPQHF
TRBV7-9	TRBJ1-4	NA	CASKNPGRDDEKLFF
TRBV7-6	TRBJ1-1	NA	CASSFRTENTEAFF
TRBV9	TRBJ2-4	TRBD1	CASSPRAGGIQYF
TRBV6-5	TRBJ1-3	NA	CASSSGDPGNTIYF
TRBV29-1	TRBJ2-1	TRBD2	CSVQAGEGYNEQFF
TRBV19	TRBJ2-3	TRBD2	CASTPGGGSSDTQYF
TRBV7-2	TRBJ2-3	NA	CASSLGSPIQGGQYF
TRBV20-1	TRBJ1-1	NA	CSARPTREAFF
TRBV14	TRBJ1-2	TRBD1	CASSQVPGQGFVGYTF
TRBV7-9	TRBJ2-1	TRBD2	CASSLARWRGVGNEQFF
TRBV7-9	TRBJ1-2	NA	CASSPNVGGVINYGYTF
TRBV27	TRBJ1-5	NA	CASRNLGQINQPQHF
TRBV21-1	TRBJ2-5	NA	CASSKVYRGGAGETQYF
TRBV19	TRBJ1-1	NA	CASSIRRLENTEAFF
TRBV27	TRBJ1-6	TRBD1	CASSLPGQGGSPLHF
TRBV30	TRBJ1-5	TRBD1	CAWIGQGGQPQHF
TRBV3-1/TRBV3-2	TRBJ1-4	NA	CASSQPTGIGEKLFF
TRBV6-5	TRBJ1-1	NA	CASPNRRPLRRAFF
TRBV15	TRBJ1-5	NA	CATSRGRLDSVNQPQHF
TRBV5-5	TRBJ1-2	TRBD1	CASSLFAAGGRFGYTF
TRBV28	TRBJ2-7	NA	CASTPPGAEYEQYF
TRBV2	TRBJ1-5	NA	CASSDTRHSNQPQHF
TRBV6-1	TRBJ2-3	NA	CASSEGGSGTDTQYF
TRBV3-1/TRBV3-2	TRBJ2-3	NA	CASRVGTSSTDTQYF
TRBV15	TRBJ2-5	NA	CATSRSAGWQETQYF
TRBV7-9	TRBJ2-5	TRBD2	CASSVRASGLAGGGETQYF
TRBV3-1/TRBV3-2	TRBJ1-2	NA	CASSQEGGANYGYTF
TRBV4-1	TRBJ1-1	NA	CASSPPTSRATEAFF
TRBV10-3	TRBJ1-1	TRBD1	CAISESKDRGTEAFF
TRBV29-1	TRBJ1-4	TRBD1	CSVTTGTGLSGVFF
TRBV5-1	TRBJ1-1	TRBD1	CASSTQGDTEAFF
TRBV10-3	TRBJ2-7	NA	CAISLEVTGEQYF
TRBV19	TRBJ2-3	TRBD1	CASSIGAGQGTDTQYF
TRBV5-1	TRBJ1-5	NA	CASSPGQIGINQPQHF
TRBV4-1	TRBJ2-7	NA	CASSQGRFTYEQYF
TRBV13	TRBJ1-5	NA	CASALGRGNQPQHF
TRBV7-8	TRBJ1-1	NA	CASSLVSSTEAFF
TRBV12-3/TRBV12-4	TRBJ1-5	NA	CASSFSSNQPQHF
TRBV28	TRBJ1-5	NA	CASSEDRTYSNQPQHF
TRBV3-1/TRBV3-2	TRBJ1-1	NA	CASLAQGMNTEAFF
TRBV9	TRBJ2-3	NA	CASSVGGGGGTDTQYF
TRBV11-3	TRBJ1-1	NA	CASSRGSFTEAFF
TRBV3-1/TRBV3-2	TRBJ1-4	TRBD1	CASSSLDREGEKLFF
TRBV7-2	TRBJ1-2	NA	CASSFVVVGYTF
TRBV30	TRBJ1-1	TRBD1	CAWSVPGQLMNTEAFF
TRBV3-1/TRBV3-2	TRBJ2-3	NA	CASSHQDSLHTDTQYF
TRBV6-5	TRBJ1-1	NA	CASRKGMENTEAFF
TRBV4-2	TRBJ2-7	TRBD1	CASSPRDRGYYEQYF
TRBV7-9	TRBJ2-5	NA	CASSLGLIQETQYF